The following is a T cell receptor (beta chain) sequence with its context. The data stem from a study of cytomegalovirus exposure and HLA in healthy donors. Trimming left V 6 bases short and J 4 bases short, with 10 bases between. This CDR3 contains 13 residues. CDR1 and CDR2 (germline): MNHNS, SASEGT. In the PCR, 60 Vbeta and 13 Jbeta primers were used. Measured with immunoSEQ multiplex PCR; TCRdb has only the in-frame clones, and not every one. The data hold about 60,000 clones, with 73% observed a single time. The sample taken for sequencing was PBMCs. The J gene is TRBJ1-5, the V gene TRBV6-1, with D possibly matching TRBD1 (6 bases). The clonotype comes from a man between 50 and 59 years old in good health and CMV-seronegative. CDR3 DNA: TGTGCCAGCAGGGGGGCAGGTAATCAGCCCCAGCATTTT. Its protein is CASRGAGNQPQHF.